Following are 20 T cell receptor beta chains from one sample sequenced in a study of post-analysis software for immune sequencing data. Overall study findings and caveats: Controls showed lower frequencies than patients for roughly five TRBV segments, and TRBV5-6, TRBV5-1 and TRBV20-1 were among these.

Their target antigens are unknown. The library was made from cDNA and included unique molecular identifiers. TCRdb reanalysed the PCR reads using MiXCR and keeps one entry per CDR3 protein. The top ten hold roughly 12% of the sample, which has almost 700,000 distinct CDR3 sequences, about 60% seen once. The sequencing input was blood. Receptors were obtained from a girl aged 2 to 9 with multiple sclerosis.

This clonotype was seen only a few times. The rearrangement uses TRBV29-1 and TRBJ2-1; 7 positions match TRBD1. Germline V lookup: CDR1 SQVTM, CDR2 ANQGSEA. The junction had 8 bases not matched to a gene; V was cut back by 6 bases and J by 6 bases. This CDR3 has 13 residues. The CDR3 region has the DNA TGCAGCGTGAGGGGGCGCGACGCCAATGAGCAGTTCTTC. Translation gives CSVRGRDANEQFF.

This clonotype was picked up a small number of times. The chain recombines TRBV29-1 with TRBJ1-5, with TRBD1 matching 8 bases. Germline-derived CDR1 and CDR2 are SQVTM and ANQGSEA. There are 13 residues in the CDR3. Trimming cost V 7 bases and J 3 bases; bases outside gene matches: 5. The DNA of the CDR3 is TGCAGCGCTGGACAGGGTAACAATCAGCCCCAGCATTTT. Its protein is CSAGQGNNQPQHF.

The chain uses TRBV5-6 and TRBJ2-1, with 8 bases that match TRBD1. Near its end, the DNA agrees better with TRBJ2-7, so the J call may be wrong. From germline, CDR1 is SGHDT and CDR2 YYEEEE. The CDR3 consists of 13 residues. CDR3 residues: CASRIGTGAEQYF. CDR3 nucleotide sequence: TGTGCCAGCAGGATCGGGACAGGAGCCGAGCAGTACTTC.

This chain links TRBV6-2 or TRBV6-3 with TRBJ1-1, with D perhaps matching TRBD1 (6 bases). CDR3 length equals 17 residues. V dropped 2 bases and J dropped 1 base, with 17 bases sitting between them. Germline values: CDR1 MNHEY, CDR2 SVGEGT. The chain's CDR3 is CASSYPLSTGANTEAFF. CDR3 sequence (DNA): TGTGCCAGCAGTTACCCGCTGAGTACGGGGGCGAACACTGAAGCTTTCTTT.

The rearrangement uses TRBV12-3 or TRBV12-4 and TRBJ2-1; D perhaps matches TRBD2 (5 bases). The CDR3 loop spans 16 amino acids. V was cut by 5 bases and J by 1 base, with 15 bases left in between. The DNA of the CDR3 is TGTGCCAGCAGTCTGAATCCAGCGGATTCCTACAATGAGCAGTTCTTC. Translating gives CASSLNPADSYNEQFF.

V and J are TRBV4-2 and TRBJ1-2; D gene unclear. V was trimmed by 2 bases and J by 8 bases, leaving 12 bases between them. Germline CDR1 and CDR2: LGHNA and YNFKEQ. This CDR3 spans 13 amino acids. In DNA, the CDR3 is TGTGCCAGCAGCCAATCGCCTGAGAGGGGCTACACCTTC. This gives the protein CASSQSPERGYTF.

In the case of this clonotype: The junction shows a germline mismatch at one end, possibly a read error. The V gene is TRBV10-3, the J gene TRBJ2-4; 9 positions agree with TRBD1. The CDR3 consists of 13 residues. The germline CDR1 and CDR2 sequences are ENHRY and SYGVKD. CDR3 sequence: CAISSGQGTILYF. Written as DNA, the CDR3 is TGTGCCATCAGCTCGGGACAGGGTACAATTCTGTACTTC.

In this sample, this clonotype turned up a few times. The chain employs TRBV5-5 and TRBJ2-7, with D possibly called TRBD1 or TRBD2 (5 bases each). V lost 4 bases to trimming and J lost 1 base, with 21 bases between them. This CDR3 region has 17 residues. Germline values: CDR1 SGHKS, CDR2 YYEKEE (reference sequence). In nucleotides, the CDR3 is TGTGCCAGCAGCCCGAGGGGCCCGACGGAACTTTCCTACGAGCAGTACTTC. It yields the protein CASSPRGPTELSYEQYF. The complete variable domain, with remaining parts taken from reference TRBV5-5 and TRBJ2-7, reads DAGVTQSPTHLIKTRGQQVTLRCSPISGHKSVSWYQQVLGQGPQFIFQYYEKEERGRGNFPDRFSARQFPNYSSELNVNALLLGDSALYLCASSPRGPTELSYEQYFGPGTRLTVT.

This clonotype was observed a handful of times. The rearrangement uses TRBV12-3 or TRBV12-4 and TRBJ2-3, with unresolved D. The germline V and J ends were trimmed by 4 bases and 3 bases, with 8 bases remaining between them. There are 13 residues in the CDR3. CDR3 sequence: CASSSAGTDTQYF. The CDR3 DNA is TGTGCCAGCAGTTCAGCAGGAACAGATACGCAGTATTTT.

The genes are TRBV12-3 or TRBV12-4 and TRBJ2-1; 7 bases fit TRBD1. CDR3 size: 16 residues. Losses at the gene ends were 6 bases for V and 5 bases for J; bases not matched to a gene: 13. The CDR3 loop reads CASSPIGRGGNNEQFF. The CDR3 region has the DNA TGTGCCAGCAGCCCCATAGGCAGAGGGGGCAACAATGAGCAGTTCTTC.

This chain connects TRBV5-1 to TRBJ2-2; D not certain. The ends were cut back, 1 base at V and 1 base at J, with 5 bases in the middle. CDR3 length: 14 amino acids. CDR1 is SGHRS and CDR2 is YFSETQ in the germline V gene. CDR3: CASSLSWNTGELFF. For the CDR3, the DNA is TGCGCCAGCAGCTTGAGCTGGAACACCGGGGAGCTGTTTTTT.

The chain employs TRBV27 and TRBJ2-7, with D unclear. The CDR3 is 14 amino acids. Trimming cost V 3 bases and J 0 bases, with 9 bases left between them. Germline V gene data show CDR1 as MNHEY and CDR2 as SMNVEV (reference sequence). CDR3 sequence (DNA): TGTGCCAGCAGTTTTCCAGGTAGCTCCTACGAGCAGTACTTC. It translates to CASSFPGSSYEQYF.

This clonotype was seen only once. The chain joins TRBV12-3 or TRBV12-4 to TRBJ2-7; no clear D gene. The V end lost 2 bases, the J end lost 7 bases, and 12 bases lay between the germline ends. The CDR3 sequence is 13 residues long. CDR3 DNA sequence: TGTGCCAGCAGTTTAACTACGATCAATGAGCAGTACTTC. It yields the protein CASSLTTINEQYF.

The V and J genes are TRBV5-1 and TRBJ2-5, with TRBD2 identical over 7 bases. There are 15 residues in the CDR3. The ends lost 0 bases at V and 7 bases at J; junction bases unmatched: 9. Per germline, CDR1 SGHRS and CDR2 YFSETQ. CDR3 in amino acids: CASSLVASASGTQYF. The CDR3 nucleotides read TGCGCCAGCAGCTTGGTGGCTAGCGCTAGCGGGACCCAGTACTTC.

The V call is TRBV7-9, the J call TRBJ2-1; maybe TRBD1 (5 bases). V lost 8 bases and J 4 bases, leaving 9 bases between the germline ends. Germline CDR1 and CDR2: SEHNR and FQNEAQ (reference sequence). The CDR3 is 12 residues long. As DNA, the CDR3 is TGTGCCAGCTTAAAGGGGTACAATGAGCAGTTCTTC. Translation: CASLKGYNEQFF.

The chain couples TRBV7-2 to TRBJ2-7, with a weak D call TRBD2 (6 bases). Germline CDR1 SGHTA, CDR2 FQGNSA. This CDR3 spans 14 amino acids. V gave up 1 base and J gave up 6 bases, with 13 bases separating them. This chain's CDR3 is CASSLVGGDPEQYF. DNA of the CDR3: TGTGCCAGCAGCTTAGTGGGCGGGGACCCCGAGCAGTACTTC.

In this sample, this clonotype turned up once. This sequence joins TRBV7-8 and TRBJ1-1; possibly TRBD1 for D (6 bases). The CDR3 is 15 residues long. Germline CDR1 and CDR2: SGHVS and FQNEAQ. V gave up 5 bases and J gave up 4 bases, with 17 bases separating them. The CDR3 nucleotides are TGTGCCAGCAGCCACTCTAGGAACAGGGCCACTGAAGCTTTCTTT. Its protein is CASSHSRNRATEAFF.

This chain links TRBV7-2 with TRBJ2-3, with 7 bases identical to TRBD2. With 5 bases clipped from V and 2 bases from J, the junction kept 10 bases outside the gene matches. CDR1 is SGHTA, CDR2 FQGNSA, per germline. The CDR3 has 16 amino acids. CDR3 coding DNA: TGTGCCAGCAGCCCATCTTTAGCGGGCCACACAGATACGCAGTATTTT. It codes for CASSPSLAGHTDTQYF. Full variable domain (rest looked up from reference TRBV7-2 and TRBJ2-3): GAGVSQSPSNKVTEKGKDVELRCDPISGHTALYWYRQSLGQGLEFLIYFQGNSAPDKSGLPSDRFSAERTGGSVSTLTIQRTQQEDSAVYLCASSPSLAGHTDTQYFGPGTRLTVL.

This clonotype was counted only a few times. The chain recombines TRBV29-1 with TRBJ2-7; no firm D call. Trimming removed 4 bases from V and 0 bases from J, with 10 bases in between. Germline CDR1 SQVTM, CDR2 ANQGSEA. There are 13 residues in the CDR3. The CDR3 DNA reads TGCAGCGTTGTTGACAAGAGCTCCTACGAGCAGTACTTC. It is translated as CSVVDKSSYEQYF.

The chain recombines TRBV20-1 with TRBJ2-4; 7 nucleotides line up with TRBD1. The DNA end is more similar to TRBJ2-7, so the J call may be wrong. The CDR3 runs to 12 residues. Germline CDR1 DFQATT, CDR2 SNEGSKA (reference sequence). The CDR3 spells CSAGTAPYEQYF. The CDR3 nucleotides read TGCAGTGCTGGGACAGCCCCCTACGAGCAGTACTTC.